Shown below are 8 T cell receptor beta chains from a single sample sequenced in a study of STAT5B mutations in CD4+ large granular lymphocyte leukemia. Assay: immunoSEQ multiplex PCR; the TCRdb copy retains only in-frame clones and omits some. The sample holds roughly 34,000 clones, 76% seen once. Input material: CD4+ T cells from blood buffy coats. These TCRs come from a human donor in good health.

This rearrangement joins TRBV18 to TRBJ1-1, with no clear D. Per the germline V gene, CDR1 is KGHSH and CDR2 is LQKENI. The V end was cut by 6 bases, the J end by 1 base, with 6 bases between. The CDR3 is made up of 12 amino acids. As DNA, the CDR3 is TGTGCCAGCTCCCGACCGAACACTGAAGCTTTCTTT. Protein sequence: CASSRPNTEAFF.

The CDR3 is CASSQVVQGTGTDTQYF. The CDR3 DNA reads TGTGCCAGCAGCCAAGTCGTTCAGGGGACCGGCACAGATACGCAGTATTTT. The chain couples TRBV4-2 to TRBJ2-3; possible D gene TRBD1, 6 bases. CDR3 length equals 17 residues. The germline V gene encodes CDR1 LGHNA and CDR2 YNFKEQ. V lost 1 base to trimming and J lost 1 base, with 15 bases between them.

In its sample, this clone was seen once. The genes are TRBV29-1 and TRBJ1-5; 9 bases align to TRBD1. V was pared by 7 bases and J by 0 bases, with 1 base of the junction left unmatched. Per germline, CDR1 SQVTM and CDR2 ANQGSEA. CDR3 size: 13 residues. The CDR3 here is CSATGGSNQPQHF. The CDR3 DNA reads TGCAGCGCGACAGGGGGTAGCAATCAGCCCCAGCATTTT. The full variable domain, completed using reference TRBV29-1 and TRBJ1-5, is SAVISQKPSRDICQRGTSLTIQCQVDSQVTMMFWYRQQPGQSLTLIATANQGSEATYESGFVIDKFPISRPNLTFSTLTVSNMSPEDSSIYLCSATGGSNQPQHFGDGTRLSIL.

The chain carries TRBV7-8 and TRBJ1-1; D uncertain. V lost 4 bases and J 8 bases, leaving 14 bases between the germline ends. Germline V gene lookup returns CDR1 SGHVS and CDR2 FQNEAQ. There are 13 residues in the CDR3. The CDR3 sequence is CASSSDGTQEAFF. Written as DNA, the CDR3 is TGTGCCAGCAGCTCTGACGGCACCCAAGAAGCTTTCTTT.

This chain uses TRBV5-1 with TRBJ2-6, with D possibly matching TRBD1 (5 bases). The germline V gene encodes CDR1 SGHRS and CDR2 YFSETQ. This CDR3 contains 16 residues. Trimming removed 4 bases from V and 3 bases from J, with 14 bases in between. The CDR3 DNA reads TGCGCCAGCAGCCTAGGACAAGGCGGTGGGGCCAACGTCCTGACTTTC. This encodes CASSLGQGGGANVLTF. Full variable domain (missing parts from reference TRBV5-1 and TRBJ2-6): KAGVTQTPRYLIKTRGQQVTLSCSPISGHRSVSWYQQTPGQGLQFLFEYFSETQRNKGNFPGRFSGRQFSNSRSEMNVSTLELGDSALYLCASSLGQGGGANVLTFGAGSRLTVL.

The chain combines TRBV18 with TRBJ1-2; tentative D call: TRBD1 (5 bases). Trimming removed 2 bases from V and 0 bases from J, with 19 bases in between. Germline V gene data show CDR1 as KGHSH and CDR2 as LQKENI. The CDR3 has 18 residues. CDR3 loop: CASSPTGTWGRANYGYTF. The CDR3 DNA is TGTGCCAGCTCACCAACCGGGACCTGGGGCCGAGCTAACTATGGCTACACCTTC. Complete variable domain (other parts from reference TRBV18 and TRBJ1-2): NAGVMQNPRHLVRRRGQEARLRCSPMKGHSHVYWYRQLPEEGLKFMVYLQKENIIDESGMPKERFSAEFPKEGPSILRIQQVVRGDSAAYFCASSPTGTWGRANYGYTFGSGTRLTVV.

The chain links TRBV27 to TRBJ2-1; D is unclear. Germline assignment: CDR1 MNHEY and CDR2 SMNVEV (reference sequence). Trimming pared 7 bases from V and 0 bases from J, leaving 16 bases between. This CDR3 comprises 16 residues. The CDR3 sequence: CASMKWQSISYNEQFF. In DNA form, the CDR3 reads TGTGCCAGCATGAAGTGGCAGTCGATCTCCTACAATGAGCAGTTCTTC.

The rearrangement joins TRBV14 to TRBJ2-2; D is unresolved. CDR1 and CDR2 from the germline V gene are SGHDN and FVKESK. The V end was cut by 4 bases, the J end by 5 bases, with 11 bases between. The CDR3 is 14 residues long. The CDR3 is CASSPRLGTGELFF. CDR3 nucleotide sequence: TGTGCCAGCAGCCCCCGACTTGGGACCGGGGAGCTGTTTTTT.